One and the same sample provided the 14 T cell receptor beta chains below, sequenced in a study of OX40 agonist ivuxolimab in advanced cancers. Sequencing used immunoSEQ multiplex PCR; TCRdb keeps in-frame clones, though not all of them. The sample shows some 62,000 clones, approximately 79% of them seen only once. The input for sequencing was CD4+ or CD8+ T cells sorted from blood, taken in a trial of the OX40 agonist ivuxolimab. The receptors originated from an adult with an advanced solid tumor such as melanoma, head and neck, liver or kidney cancer.

The rearrangement links TRBV6-1 to TRBJ2-7, with 9 bases lining up with TRBD2. Looked up from germline, CDR1 is MNHNS and CDR2 is SASEGT. After removal of 7 bases from V and 7 bases from J, the junction contained 11 bases not matched to a gene. This CDR3 contains 14 residues. CDR3 nucleotides: TGTGCCAGCAATCCAGCGGGAGGACTATGGGAGCAGTACTTC. Amino acids: CASNPAGGLWEQYF.

The rearrangement joins TRBV25-1 to TRBJ1-2; D is possibly TRBD1 (5 bases). Trimming left V 3 bases short and J 4 bases short, with 9 bases between. Looked up from germline, CDR1 is MGHDK and CDR2 is SYGVNS. The CDR3 sequence is 13 residues long. CDR3 sequence: CASSERQRYGYTF. The CDR3 nucleotides read TGTGCCAGCAGTGAGCGACAGCGCTATGGCTACACCTTC.

The V gene is TRBV15, the J gene TRBJ1-1, with 7 bases that match TRBD1. J was trimmed by 10 bases and V by 5 bases; bases with no gene match: 10. The germline CDR1 and CDR2 sequences are LNHNV and YYDKDF (reference sequence). The CDR3 is 13 residues long. The CDR3 DNA reads as TGTGCCACCAGCGGACTTGACAGGGCTCGAGCTTTCTTT. It yields the protein CATSGLDRARAFF. Together with reference TRBV15 and TRBJ1-1, the CDR3 gives the full variable domain: DAMVIQNPRYQVTQFGKPVTLSCSQTLNHNVMYWYQQKSSQAPKLLFHYYDKDFNNEADTPDNFQSRRPNTSFCFLDIRSPGLGDTAMYLCATSGLDRARAFFGQGTRLTVV.

This sequence joins TRBV2 and TRBJ1-3, with D hard to call. V was clipped by 6 bases and J by 1 base, with 13 bases between them. Germline V gives CDR1 SNHLY, CDR2 FYNNEI. This CDR3 contains 15 residues. Written as DNA, the CDR3 is TGTGCCAGCAGAGAGTCCGTTTATTCTGGAAACACCATATATTTT. Amino acid sequence: CASRESVYSGNTIYF.

This clone was picked up one time. The chain employs TRBV6-6 and TRBJ1-2; TRBD1 matches 7 bases. Germline V lookup: CDR1 MNHNY, CDR2 SVGAGI (reference sequence). The V and J ends lost 5 bases and 0 bases, in that order; junction bases with no gene match: 6. The CDR3 covers 15 residues. CDR3 residues: CASSDQGGTNYGYTF. In DNA form, the CDR3 reads TGTGCCAGCAGTGACCAGGGGGGGACTAACTATGGCTACACCTTC.

As for this clone: The junction and the germline gene differ at one end; a read error may be behind it. The chain combines TRBV11-2 with TRBJ2-2; D is uncertain. Germline V gene lookup returns CDR1 SGHAT and CDR2 FQNNGV. The CDR3 covers 12 residues. In DNA, the CDR3 is TGTGCCAGCACCTTAGGCGCGGCGGAGCTGTTTTTT. It yields the protein CASTLGAAELFF.

The rearrangement links TRBV7-6 to TRBJ2-1; 9 positions agree with TRBD2. The CDR3 extends over 16 amino acids. The J segment lost 2 bases and the V segment lost 0 bases, leaving 2 bases of the junction unmatched. The V gene's germline CDR1 is SGHVS and CDR2 FNYEAQ. The CDR3 is CASSLASGGPYNEQFF. DNA of the CDR3: TGTGCCAGCAGCTTAGCCAGCGGGGGGCCCTACAATGAGCAGTTCTTC.

This clone appeared a single time. The rearrangement joins TRBV6-5 to TRBJ1-1; D is perhaps TRBD1 (6 bases). The CDR3 sequence is 12 residues long. Germline CDR1 is MNHEY and CDR2 is SVGAGI. V was pared by 3 bases and J by 7 bases, with 9 bases between. This CDR3 is CASSYTGFEAFF. The CDR3 nucleotides read TGTGCCAGCAGTTATACAGGGTTTGAAGCTTTCTTT.

The chain carries TRBV6-5 and TRBJ2-7, with D possibly TRBD1 on 6 matching bases. Germline V gene lookup returns CDR1 MNHEY and CDR2 SVGAGI. This CDR3 region has 14 residues. Trimming removed 5 bases from V and 3 bases from J, with 14 bases in between. This CDR3 reads CASSRLGALYEQYF. The CDR3 DNA reads as TGTGCCAGCAGTCGCCTGGGGGCCCTCTACGAGCAGTACTTC.

The chain couples TRBV7-2 to TRBJ2-1, with D unclear. Looked up from germline, CDR1 is SGHTA and CDR2 is FQGNSA. The germline V and J ends were trimmed by 7 bases and 1 base, with 8 bases remaining between them. The CDR3 is made up of 13 amino acids. Here the CDR3 DNA reads TGTGCCAGCACCCCGGGTTCCTACAATGAGCAGTTCTTC. Residues: CASTPGSYNEQFF.

J is TRBJ2-3 and V is TRBV7-2; 9 nucleotides line up with TRBD1. The CDR3 has 15 amino acids. CDR1 and CDR2 from the germline V gene are SGHTA and FQGNSA. The junction had 5 bases not matched to a gene; V was cut back by 5 bases and J by 2 bases. The CDR3 reads CASSKDRGNTDTQYF. Written as DNA, the CDR3 is TGTGCCAGCAGCAAAGACAGGGGGAACACAGATACGCAGTATTTT.

J is TRBJ2-7 and V is TRBV29-1; 11 bases are shared with TRBD2. Germline V lookup: CDR1 SQVTM, CDR2 ANQGSEA. The CDR3 spans 14 residues. Losses at the gene ends were 4 bases for V and 4 bases for J; bases not matched to a gene: 6. CDR3 DNA sequence: TGCAGCGTTGTACTTACTAGCGGGAGTTACGAGCAGTACTTC. It translates to CSVVLTSGSYEQYF.

The genes are TRBV7-9 and TRBJ1-1, with unresolved D. Between the trimmed V and J ends, which lost 5 bases and 6 bases, there was a span of 7 bases. Germline-derived CDR1 and CDR2 are SEHNR and FQNEAQ (reference sequence). The CDR3 totals 11 residues. As DNA, the CDR3 is TGTGCCAGCAGCCCAGTCGCTGAAGCTTTCTTT. Encoded protein: CASSPVAEAFF.

This clone was seen a few times. The chain links TRBV5-4 to TRBJ2-3; D might be TRBD2 (5 bases). This CDR3 is built from 13 residues. V lost 0 bases, J lost 4 bases, and 6 bases lay in between. Germline V gene sequence: CDR1 SGHNT, CDR2 YYREEE (reference sequence). The CDR3 sequence is CASSLVGADTQYF. The CDR3 DNA sequence: TGTGCCAGCAGCTTGGTCGGGGCAGATACGCAGTATTTT.